Following are 6 T cell receptor beta chains from one sample sequenced in a study of cytomegalovirus exposure and HLA in healthy donors. Researchers ran the PCR with 60 Vbeta and 13 Jbeta primers. Assay: immunoSEQ multiplex PCR; the TCRdb copy retains only in-frame clones and omits some. The sample records about 180,000 clones, roughly 88% being singletons. The sample was PBMCs. These receptor sequences come from a girl aged 2 to 9 in good health and CMV-seropositive.

CDR3 region: CASSSLQGAAPYGYTF. CDR3 DNA sequence: TGTGCCAGCAGCTCACTCCAGGGGGCGGCTCCCTATGGCTACACCTTC. The rearrangement joins TRBV5-5 to TRBJ1-2; 8 bases agree with TRBD1. Per the germline V gene, CDR1 is SGHKS and CDR2 is YYEKEE (reference sequence). The CDR3 is 16 amino acids. After removal of 3 bases from V and 4 bases from J, the junction contained 11 bases not matched to a gene.

J is TRBJ1-2 and V is TRBV4-1; a possible D gene is TRBD1 (5 bases). This CDR3 has 16 residues. V was cut by 4 bases and J by 7 bases, with 22 bases left in between. CDR1 is MGHRA and CDR2 is YSYEKL in the germline V gene. In DNA, the CDR3 is TGCGCCAGCAGCCCACAAACAGGAGAATCTATTCGTGGCTACACCTTC. Residues: CASSPQTGESIRGYTF.

A single count supports this clone. This chain connects TRBV6-1 to TRBJ1-3; D uncertain. The CDR3 spans 17 residues. Germline V gives CDR1 MNHNS, CDR2 SASEGT. Deletions cut 2 bases from V and 0 bases from J, with 14 bases between. The DNA of the CDR3 is TGTGCCAGCAGTGAAATTTTCAGTGAAAGCTCTGGAAACACCATATATTTT. Translation gives CASSEIFSESSGNTIYF.

The V call is TRBV19, the J call TRBJ2-1, with D maybe TRBD2 (6 bases). CDR3 size: 12 residues. Germline loops: CDR1 LNHDA, CDR2 SQIVND (reference sequence). V was shortened by 2 bases and J by 12 bases, with 11 bases between the two germline ends. CDR3 DNA: TGTGCCAGTAGTATAAATCAAGCGGGGCAGTTCTTC. Translation: CASSINQAGQFF. Variable domain in full (rest from reference TRBV19 and TRBJ2-1): DGGITQSPKYLFRKEGQNVTLSCEQNLNHDAMYWYRQDPGQGLRLIYYSQIVNDFQKGDIAEGYSVSREKKESFPLTVTSAQKNPTAFYLCASSINQAGQFFGPGTRLTVL.

The genes are TRBV9 and TRBJ2-3, with a weak D call TRBD2 (6 bases). The V gene's germline CDR1 is SGDLS and CDR2 YYNGEE. This CDR3 contains 20 residues. V lost 2 bases to trimming and J lost 2 bases, with 27 bases between them. CDR3 nucleotides: TGTGCCAGCAGCGTCGACCTCCCCGGACGGGAGCCCTTCCTCACAGATACGCAGTATTTT. Protein product: CASSVDLPGREPFLTDTQYF.

The chain carries TRBV7-3 and TRBJ1-1; a weak D match, TRBD1 (6 bases). The V and J ends lost 5 bases and 1 base respectively, with 14 bases between them. From germline, CDR1 is SGHTA and CDR2 FQGTGA. The CDR3 sequence is 15 residues long. This chain's CDR3 is CASSLWNRANTEAFF. The CDR3 DNA follows: TGTGCCAGCAGCCTATGGAACAGGGCGAACACTGAAGCTTTCTTT.